These 18 T cell receptor beta chains originate from one sample sequenced in a study of T-cell reconstitution after alpha-beta-depleted transplantation in children. Unique molecular identifiers were incorporated when the TCRbeta library was constructed. Each CDR3 protein gets one entry after TCRdb re-called the PCR reads with MiXCR. This sample carries hundreds of thousands of distinct CDR3 sequences, roughly a quarter of them seen once, and the ten largest clones take about 5%. Material: PBMCs, mostly from graft donor cells, obtained 360 days after TCRalphabeta/CD19-depleted stem cell transplant. Every receptor here comes from a female patient aged 2 to 10 who had a stem cell transplant for congenital amegakaryocytic thrombocytopenia, so the T cells may come from the graft donor.

The V gene is TRBV5-1, the J gene TRBJ1-1; D is unresolved. The germline gives CDR1 SGHRS, CDR2 YFSETQ. Trimming took 1 base from V and 0 from J, leaving 10 bases between them. This CDR3 comprises 15 residues. CDR3 protein: CASSLIGGMNTEAFF. Here the CDR3 DNA reads TGCGCCAGCAGCTTGATCGGAGGAATGAACACTGAAGCTTTCTTT.

This clonotype was seen a few times. The J gene is TRBJ2-7, the V gene TRBV15; D is perhaps TRBD1 (7 bases). The germline V gene encodes CDR1 LNHNV and CDR2 YYDKDF (reference sequence). CDR3 size: 14 residues. Trimming shortened V by 8 bases and J by 5 bases, and 19 bases separated the two germline ends. For the CDR3, the DNA is TGTGCCACCGGGCCAGGGGGGCGCGACCACGAGCAGTACTTC. This translates into CATGPGGRDHEQYF.

The chain links TRBV12-3 or TRBV12-4 to TRBJ1-5; no reliable D call. The CDR3 covers 15 residues. Trimming pared 3 bases from V and 0 bases from J, leaving 9 bases between. CDR3 amino acids: CASSFGMYSNQPQHF. Written as DNA, the CDR3 is TGTGCCAGCAGTTTCGGGATGTATAGCAATCAGCCCCAGCATTTT.

On this clonotype itself: A much larger clonotype is one base distant, so this may be a read error. The CDR3 loop reads CACSQEAVDRTLNIQYF. CDR3 nucleotide sequence: TGCGCCTGCAGCCAAGAGGCCGTGGACAGAACTCTAAACATTCAGTACTTC. V gene TRBV4-1 combines with J gene TRBJ2-4; TRBD1 might be the D (6 bases). CDR3 length: 17 amino acids. Germline V lookup: CDR1 MGHRA, CDR2 YSYEKL.

CDR3 protein: CASSDFGAETQYF. CDR3 sequence (DNA): TGTGCCAGCAGTGATTTCGGGGCGGAGACCCAGTACTTC. The chain employs TRBV2 and TRBJ2-5; D might be TRBD1 or TRBD2, each matching 5 bases. V was shortened by 3 bases and J by 5 bases, with 10 bases between the two germline ends. The germline V gene encodes CDR1 SNHLY and CDR2 FYNNEI. The CDR3 contains 13 residues.

The chain is built from TRBV3-1 and TRBJ2-1; no reliable D call. V lost 1 base and J 3 bases, leaving 10 bases between the germline ends. The germline V gene encodes CDR1 LGHDT and CDR2 YNNKEL (reference sequence). The CDR3 loop spans 15 amino acids. The CDR3: CASSQGRKYYNEQFF. The DNA for the CDR3 is TGTGCCAGCAGCCAAGGAAGGAAGTACTACAATGAGCAGTTCTTC.

This clonotype was seen only a few times. The chain employs TRBV3-1 and TRBJ2-1; 7 nucleotides match TRBD2. The germline gives CDR1 LGHDT, CDR2 YNNKEL (reference sequence). The CDR3 has 14 residues. The V and J ends lost 9 bases and 5 bases, in that order; junction bases with no gene match: 10. This chain's CDR3 is CARRMGGRDNEQFF. The CDR3 region has the DNA TGTGCCAGAAGAATGGGGGGGAGAGACAATGAGCAGTTCTTC.

This sequence joins TRBV7-2 and TRBJ2-5; a possible D gene is TRBD2 (7 bases). Trimming stripped 4 bases from V and 6 bases from J, with 15 bases between. CDR1 and CDR2 from the germline V gene are SGHTA and FQGNSA. The CDR3 is made up of 14 amino acids. CDR3 DNA: TGTGCCAGCAGCTCAGGGAGGGGGATGAAGACCCAGTACTTC. It translates to CASSSGRGMKTQYF.

This chain joins TRBV3-1 and TRBJ2-3; D may be TRBD2 (6 bases). CDR1 is LGHDT, CDR2 YNNKEL, per germline (reference sequence). Trimming left V 6 bases short and J 4 bases short, with 14 bases between. This CDR3 comprises 14 residues. The CDR3 sequence: CASRRSGDSDTQYF. CDR3 nucleotide sequence: TGTGCCAGCAGGAGGTCCGGGGACTCAGATACGCAGTATTTT.

This clonotype was seen a handful of times. CDR3 loop: CASRQVLVSEQYF. The DNA for the CDR3 is TGTGCCAGCAGACAGGTTTTAGTTAGCGAGCAGTACTTC. The V and J genes are TRBV6-6 and TRBJ2-7; the D gene is possibly TRBD1 (5 bases). Germline assignment: CDR1 MNHNY and CDR2 SVGAGI (reference sequence). V dropped 6 bases and J dropped 6 bases, with 15 bases sitting between them. The CDR3 loop spans 13 amino acids.

The table lists this clonotype with a few counts. The rearrangement links TRBV18 to TRBJ1-4; D call uncertain. The germline V and J ends were trimmed by 2 bases and 0 bases, with 7 bases remaining between them. Germline V CDR1 and CDR2: KGHSH, LQKENI. The CDR3 covers 15 residues. This CDR3 is CASSPMGATNEKLFF. CDR3 DNA: TGTGCCAGCTCACCAATGGGTGCAACTAATGAAAAACTGTTTTTT.

V gene TRBV2 combines with J gene TRBJ2-7; D uncertain. V lost 6 bases and J lost 4, with 7 bases in between. The germline V gene encodes CDR1 SNHLY and CDR2 FYNNEI. The CDR3 length is 11 residues. DNA of the CDR3: TGTGCCAGCAGCGTTCCTTACGAGCAGTACTTC. It yields the protein CASSVPYEQYF.

The sample holds a few counts of this clonotype. The gene calls are TRBV27 and TRBJ2-7; TRBD1 matches at 9 bases. The CDR3 covers 15 residues. The germline V gene has CDR1 MNHEY and CDR2 SMNVEV (reference sequence). J gave up 6 bases and V 2 bases, and 8 bases lay outside the gene matches. In DNA form, the CDR3 reads TGTGCCAGCAGTTTAGCAGGGACAGGGCTAGCCGAGCAGTACTTC. This sequence encodes CASSLAGTGLAEQYF.

This CDR3 reads CASSNTGETEAFF. DNA for the CDR3: TGTGCCAGTAGTAACACAGGGGAAACTGAAGCTTTCTTT. The genes are TRBV19 and TRBJ1-1; TRBD1 matches 7 bases. Germline loops: CDR1 LNHDA, CDR2 SQIVND (reference sequence). CDR3 length: 13 residues. The ends lost 4 bases at V and 5 bases at J; junction bases unmatched: 4.

A few counts support this clonotype. J is TRBJ1-4 and V is TRBV5-1; a possible D gene is TRBD1 (5 bases). V was trimmed by 0 bases and J by 8 bases, leaving 8 bases between them. CDR1 is SGHRS and CDR2 is YFSETQ in the germline V gene. The CDR3 runs 13 residues. The CDR3 nucleotides read TGCGCCAGCAGCTTGGAGGGGAAGGAAAAACTGTTTTTT. Translated, it gives CASSLEGKEKLFF.

This clonotype was counted a few times. The chain couples TRBV5-1 to TRBJ2-5; 7 positions match TRBD2. Germline V gene data show CDR1 as SGHRS and CDR2 as YFSETQ. With V trimmed by 3 bases and J by 1 base, 6 bases remained unmatched. The CDR3 is made up of 15 amino acids. CDR3 nucleotides: TGCGCCAGCAGCTGGGAGGGAGCCGGCCAAGAGACCCAGTACTTC. Translating gives CASSWEGAGQETQYF. Drawing the rest from reference TRBV5-1 and TRBJ2-5, the complete variable domain is KAGVTQTPRYLIKTRGQQVTLSCSPISGHRSVSWYQQTPGQGLQFLFEYFSETQRNKGNFPGRFSGRQFSNSRSEMNVSTLELGDSALYLCASSWEGAGQETQYFGPGTRLLVL.

The chain carries TRBV5-1 and TRBJ1-6; D is ambiguous. Trimming pared 4 bases from V and 7 bases from J, leaving 9 bases between. The CDR3 has 13 residues. CDR1 and CDR2 from the germline V gene are SGHRS and YFSETQ. The CDR3: CASSPDVNSPLHF. The CDR3 DNA reads as TGCGCCAGCAGCCCGGATGTAAATTCACCCCTCCACTTT.

This clonotype appeared a few times. This sequence joins TRBV6-2 or TRBV6-3 and TRBJ2-7, with no clear D. Germline V lookup: CDR1 MNHEY, CDR2 SVGEGT. Trimming left V 7 bases short and J 1 base short, with 8 bases between. The CDR3 loop spans 12 amino acids. CDR3 protein: CASKTASYEQYF. The CDR3 nucleotides read TGTGCCAGCAAGACGGCATCCTACGAGCAGTACTTC.